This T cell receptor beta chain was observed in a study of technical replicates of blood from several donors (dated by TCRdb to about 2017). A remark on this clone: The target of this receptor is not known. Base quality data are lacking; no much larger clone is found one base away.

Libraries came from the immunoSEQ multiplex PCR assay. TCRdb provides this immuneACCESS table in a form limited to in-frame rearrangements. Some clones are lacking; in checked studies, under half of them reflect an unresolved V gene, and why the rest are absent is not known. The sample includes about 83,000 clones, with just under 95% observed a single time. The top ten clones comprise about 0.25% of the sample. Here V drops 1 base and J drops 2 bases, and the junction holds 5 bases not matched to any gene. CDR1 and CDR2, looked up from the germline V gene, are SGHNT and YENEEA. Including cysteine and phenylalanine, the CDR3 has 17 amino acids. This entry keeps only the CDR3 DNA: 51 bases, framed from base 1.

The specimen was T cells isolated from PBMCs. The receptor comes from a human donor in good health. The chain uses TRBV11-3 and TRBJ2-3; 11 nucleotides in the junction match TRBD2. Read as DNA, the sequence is TGTGCCAGCAGCTTAGGGGTAGCGGGGGGGACCACAGATACGCAGTATTTT. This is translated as CASSLGVAGGTTDTQYF. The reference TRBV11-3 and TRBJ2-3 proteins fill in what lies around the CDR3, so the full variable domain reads EAGVVQSPRYKIIEKKQPVAFWCNPISGHNTLYWYLQNLGQGPELLIRYENEEAVDDSQLPKDRFSAERLKGVDSTLKIQPAELGDSAVYLCASSLGVAGGTTDTQYFGPGTRLTVL.